A selection of T cell receptor beta chains follows, all from one sample in a study of cytomegalovirus exposure and HLA in healthy donors. Using immunoSEQ multiplex PCR, the repertoire was profiled, and TCRdb retains in-frame clones only, with some absent. This repertoire includes under 200,000 clones. Sequencing was carried out using PBMCs. Every receptor here comes from a man aged 30 to 45 in good health and CMV-seronegative. The CDR3 runs from the conserved cysteine through the conserved F or W. A D gene is named only where the DNA matches it firmly.

D gene	V gene	CDR3 protein
TRBD1	TRBV4-3	CASSQSGTGPYGYTF
TRBD1	TRBV19	CASTGQGVETQYF
TRBD1	TRBV28	CASSQRQGEAFF
-	TRBV19	CASRIAGSGANVLTF
TRBD1	TRBV7-6	CASSLDGQGSYGYTF
TRBD1	TRBV28	CASSLVLQGIYEQYF
-	TRBV7-2	CASSPGRGKGTQYF
-	TRBV4-1	CASSYGQQYEQYF
TRBD2	TRBV4-1	CASSQVPTDREAGTQYF
-	TRBV2	CASSEEGGWGQPQHF
-	TRBV7-2	CASSPYAPRRNTEAFF
TRBD2	TRBV9	CASSPQTSRGQETQYF
-	TRBV28	CASSSGQDRPNQPQHF
-	TRBV7-2	CASSSDNLYGYTF
TRBD2	TRBV28	CASSSEPGLAHGSYF
TRBD2	TRBV4-2	CASSHRGDYEQYF
TRBD1	TRBV5-1	CASSLGQGGEQYF
-	TRBV5-6	CASSLDRGKAAFF
TRBD2	TRBV5-1	CASSRLAGEETQYF
-	TRBV19	CASSIDPGVFGNTIYF
TRBD2	TRBV5-1	CASSSSKAGGLHEQFF
-	TRBV28	CAHEGGETETQYF
TRBD1	TRBV2	CASSEYGQGPHEKLFF
TRBD1	TRBV4-1	CASSQGQDRAGYGYTF
TRBD1	TRBV11-3	CASSSGQGGNQPQHF
TRBD1	TRBV11-3	CASGDRGSPYEQYF
TRBD1	TRBV5-1	CASSLGQGVAYEQYF
TRBD1	TRBV5-1	CASSFTGVTEAFF
TRBD1	TRBV28	CASRPSTGTNYGYTF
-	TRBV30	CAWPVGNTIYF
-	TRBV11-2	CASSLVYEQYF
-	TRBV6-5	CASRSGYYEQYF
-	TRBV6-5	CASSYGGLNTEAFF
TRBD2	TRBV28	CASSLRHGTSGKTSTGANVLTF
-	TRBV28	CASSSQVSYEQYF
TRBD1	TRBV4-3	CASSQDDRGGTEAFF
-	TRBV29-1	CSVDQEGGHEQYF
-	TRBV5-1	CASSLAWEQGINEKLFF
TRBD2	TRBV15	CATSRAGLADLKNIQYF
TRBD1	TRBV4-1	CASSQGGGTGDSYEQYF
TRBD1	TRBV9	CASSAPGTGVTDTQYF
TRBD1	TRBV28	CASSRGPGETQYF
TRBD1	TRBV5-1	CASSLSPGTGGAGANVLTF
-	TRBV28	CASSFRGISSYEQYF
TRBD2	TRBV7-8	CASIQRAGGNHEQYF
TRBD1	TRBV4-3	CATGQGANLDNEKLFF
-	TRBV7-9	CASSFTGKGSSYNEQFF
TRBD1	TRBV6-1	CASSVGQIMNTEAFF
TRBD2	TRBV5-1	CASESSGRAGETQYF
-	TRBV29-1	CSAMAGDNTEAFF
TRBD1	TRBV6-5	CASSLGTGSGYTF
TRBD2	TRBV28	CASSPTGTSGGGETQYF
-	TRBV6-1	CASRQVGNEKLFF
TRBD1	TRBV10-3	CAISAQGDAQYF
TRBD1	TRBV28	CASSPGQGINYGYTF
-	TRBV7-9	CASSRPGGLGGETQYF
TRBD1	TRBV4-1	CASSLRQGSHEQYF